The rows below give T cell receptor beta chains drawn from one sample of a study of post-analysis software for immune sequencing data. TCRdb reprocessed the PCR reads with MiXCR, giving one entry per CDR3 protein. The table has 150,000 to 200,000 distinct CDR3 sequences, roughly 34% seen once. The sequencing here drew on blood, taken after autologous hematopoietic stem cell transplantation. Receptor source: a girl aged 5-17 years with multiple sclerosis. Both conserved end residues are trimmed from each CDR3. The listing skips clone size in some rows; elsewhere it reads once, few, many or a size class.

V gene: TRBV20-1; CDR3 length: 11; J gene: TRBJ2-5; clone size: few; CDR3 protein: SARTGGAETQY
V gene: TRBV20-1; CDR3 length: 13; J gene: TRBJ2-1; clone size: NA; CDR3 protein: SASGGGKPLNEQF
V gene: TRBV12-3/TRBV12-4; CDR3 length: 12; J gene: TRBJ1-6; clone size: NA; CDR3 protein: ASSSSGPGSPLH
V gene: TRBV12-3/TRBV12-4; CDR3 length: 12; J gene: TRBJ1-1; clone size: NA; CDR3 protein: ASKNDRESTEAF
V gene: TRBV3-1; CDR3 length: 11; J gene: TRBJ2-5; clone size: few; CDR3 protein: ASSQSKQGGQY
V gene: TRBV7-3; CDR3 length: 13; J gene: TRBJ2-1; clone size: few; CDR3 protein: ASTRTGSSYNEQF
V gene: TRBV10-3; CDR3 length: 11; J gene: TRBJ2-3; clone size: NA; CDR3 protein: AISEESTDTQY
V gene: TRBV3-1; CDR3 length: 13; J gene: TRBJ2-1; clone size: NA; CDR3 protein: ASSLSSGIYNEQF
V gene: TRBV5-1; CDR3 length: 12; J gene: TRBJ1-1; clone size: many; CDR3 protein: ASSLAQDYTEAF
V gene: TRBV21-1; CDR3 length: 10; J gene: TRBJ1-4; clone size: NA; CDR3 protein: TVQGPNEKLF
V gene: TRBV20-1; CDR3 length: 12; J gene: TRBJ2-1; clone size: NA; CDR3 protein: SARAGRGRNEQF
V gene: TRBV3-1; CDR3 length: 11; J gene: TRBJ1-3; clone size: few; CDR3 protein: ASSPGTGNTIY
V gene: TRBV20-1; CDR3 length: 13; J gene: TRBJ2-1; clone size: NA; CDR3 protein: SAPSAASVYNEQF
V gene: TRBV2; CDR3 length: 13; J gene: TRBJ2-7; clone size: few; CDR3 protein: ASSVPLSAIDEQY
V gene: TRBV28; CDR3 length: 13; J gene: TRBJ2-5; clone size: NA; CDR3 protein: ASSLIGLKGETQY
V gene: TRBV7-2; CDR3 length: 11; J gene: NA; clone size: NA; CDR3 protein: ASSSTAAYEQY
V gene: TRBV7-9; CDR3 length: 16; J gene: TRBJ2-1; clone size: few; CDR3 protein: ASSHPGQRRVTQAEQF
V gene: TRBV6-2/TRBV6-3; CDR3 length: 13; J gene: TRBJ2-7; clone size: NA; CDR3 protein: ASSYSQTGIYEQY
V gene: TRBV11-2; CDR3 length: 12; J gene: TRBJ2-5; clone size: NA; CDR3 protein: ASSRIAAQETQY
V gene: TRBV10-3; CDR3 length: 13; J gene: TRBJ2-1; clone size: NA; CDR3 protein: AISGRGRGEDEQF
V gene: TRBV7-9; CDR3 length: 12; J gene: TRBJ1-5; clone size: NA; CDR3 protein: ASSQGNSNQPQH
V gene: TRBV19; CDR3 length: 12; J gene: TRBJ2-7; clone size: once; CDR3 protein: ASSTTSGRAEQY
V gene: TRBV6-1; CDR3 length: 13; J gene: TRBJ2-3; clone size: few; CDR3 protein: ASSELAGATDTQY
V gene: TRBV28; CDR3 length: 11; J gene: NA; clone size: few; CDR3 protein: ASTDSPKGEQY
V gene: TRBV4-3; CDR3 length: 12; J gene: TRBJ2-3; clone size: NA; CDR3 protein: ASSSDRAPDTQY
V gene: TRBV20-1; CDR3 length: 17; J gene: TRBJ2-3; clone size: few; CDR3 protein: SARDPRWLAESRTDTQY
V gene: TRBV4-3; CDR3 length: 13; J gene: TRBJ2-7; clone size: NA; CDR3 protein: ASSRSSGNQYEQY
V gene: TRBV5-1; CDR3 length: 13; J gene: TRBJ2-5; clone size: NA; CDR3 protein: ASSSTGRGQETQY
V gene: TRBV5-1; CDR3 length: 10; J gene: NA; clone size: NA; CDR3 protein: ASSPKGTTQY
V gene: TRBV4-2; CDR3 length: 15; J gene: TRBJ2-1; clone size: NA; CDR3 protein: ASSQDDVGGGVNEQF
V gene: TRBV27; CDR3 length: 13; J gene: TRBJ2-7; clone size: few; CDR3 protein: ASSRSGKRTYEQY
V gene: TRBV12-3/TRBV12-4; CDR3 length: 12; J gene: TRBJ2-7; clone size: few; CDR3 protein: ASSWGPNSYEQY
V gene: TRBV12-3/TRBV12-4; CDR3 length: 14; J gene: TRBJ2-7; clone size: many; CDR3 protein: ASSLVVPPIPHEQY
V gene: TRBV29-1; CDR3 length: 12; J gene: TRBJ1-2; clone size: NA; CDR3 protein: SVPTEPSNYGYT
V gene: TRBV29-1; CDR3 length: 11; J gene: TRBJ2-6; clone size: NA; CDR3 protein: SAKSSGANVLT
V gene: TRBV19; CDR3 length: 15; J gene: TRBJ1-6; clone size: once; CDR3 protein: ASSIGKQGSYNSPLH
V gene: TRBV27; CDR3 length: 13; J gene: TRBJ2-3; clone size: few; CDR3 protein: ASSFLAGYTDTQY
V gene: TRBV5-6; CDR3 length: 13; J gene: TRBJ2-7; clone size: NA; CDR3 protein: ASSLRSGTSYEQY
V gene: TRBV12-3/TRBV12-4; CDR3 length: 12; J gene: TRBJ2-3; clone size: NA; CDR3 protein: ASSTGVAADTEY
V gene: TRBV12-3/TRBV12-4; CDR3 length: 11; J gene: TRBJ1-6; clone size: few; CDR3 protein: ASIGAVNSPLH
V gene: TRBV3-1; CDR3 length: 13; J gene: TRBJ2-7; clone size: NA; CDR3 protein: ASSQDSGPHYEQY
V gene: TRBV9; CDR3 length: 11; J gene: TRBJ1-1; clone size: few; CDR3 protein: ASSVEAVSEAF
V gene: TRBV20-1; CDR3 length: 14; J gene: TRBJ2-7; clone size: NA; CDR3 protein: SAKKAGTGISYEQY